What follows are 28 T cell receptor beta chains derived from one specimen sequenced in a study of blood T cell repertoires in COVID-19. TCRdb's copy holds only in-frame clones and misses some; the assay was immunoSEQ multiplex PCR. This repertoire shows roughly 330,000 clones, 87% found once; its top ten account for approximately 5%. The sequenced sample consisted of PBMCs or T cells enriched from blood (not recorded which). These TCRs come from a woman aged 25 to 45 who had recovered from COVID-19.

This rearrangement joins TRBV12-3 or TRBV12-4 to TRBJ1-1, with D uncertain. The CDR3 covers 13 residues. V was pared by 6 bases and J by 2 bases, with 10 bases between. The CDR3 DNA follows: TGTGCCAGCAGCCCCACGGGAAACACTGAAGCTTTCTTT. This translates into CASSPTGNTEAFF.

This chain uses TRBV3-1 (or the pseudogene TRBV3-2) with TRBJ2-3; 11 bases match TRBD1. The V gene end was trimmed by 3 bases and the J gene end by 6 bases; junction bases not matched to a gene: 5. Per germline, CDR1 LGHDT and CDR2 YNNKEL (reference sequence). CDR3 length equals 15 residues. The CDR3 DNA follows: TGTGCCAGCAGCCAGGGACAGGGGGGTTCGGATACGCAGTATTTT. This translates into CASSQGQGGSDTQYF.

The chain combines TRBV24-1 with TRBJ2-2; the match to TRBD1 covers 11 bases. J lost 1 base, V lost 2 bases, and 2 bases had no gene match. Germline CDR1 reads KGHDR; CDR2 reads SFDVKD. The CDR3 contains 17 residues. As DNA, the CDR3 is TGTGCCACCAGTGATTGGACAGGGGGCTTGAACACCGGGGAGCTGTTTTTT. Translation: CATSDWTGGLNTGELFF.

This clone was counted between two and nine times. V and J are TRBV20-1 and TRBJ1-6; no clear D. Germline V gives CDR1 DFQATT, CDR2 SNEGSKA (reference sequence). Trimming took off 6 bases at V and 7 bases at J, with 7 bases between the two ends. The CDR3 consists of 11 residues. The CDR3 DNA reads as TGCAGTGCGATCCGGAATTCACCCCTCCACTTT. It translates to CSAIRNSPLHF.

The chain employs TRBV5-8 and TRBJ1-1; D gene ambiguous. The V gene lost 4 bases and the J gene lost 2 bases, with 18 bases spanning the gap. This CDR3 spans 16 amino acids. Germline V gene data show CDR1 as SGHTS and CDR2 as YDEGEE. The CDR3 sequence is CASSIDTLILNTEAFF. Here the CDR3 DNA reads TGTGCCAGCAGCATCGACACACTTATCCTTAACACTGAAGCTTTCTTT.

A few counts support this clone. V usage is TRBV15 and J usage is TRBJ1-1; D unclear. This CDR3 has 16 residues. Germline V gene sequence: CDR1 LNHNV, CDR2 YYDKDF (reference sequence). Trimming took off 0 bases at V and 4 bases at J, with 15 bases between the two ends. CDR3 loop: CATSRDLIGSRTEAFF. For the CDR3, the DNA is TGTGCCACCAGCAGAGATCTGATAGGGAGTCGCACTGAAGCTTTCTTT.

The rearrangement links TRBV5-4 to TRBJ1-1; perhaps TRBD1 as D (6 bases). CDR1 and CDR2 from the germline V gene are SGHNT and YYREEE (reference sequence). The germline V and J ends were trimmed by 2 bases and 2 bases, with 13 bases remaining between them. This CDR3 has 15 amino acids. CDR3 amino acids: CASSFDRWVNTEAFF. The CDR3 DNA reads as TGTGCCAGCAGCTTCGACAGGTGGGTTAACACTGAAGCTTTCTTT.

The chain couples TRBV6-2 or TRBV6-3 to TRBJ1-2; unclear D gene. There are 15 residues in the CDR3. The V gene's germline CDR1 is MNHEY and CDR2 SVGEGT. Trimming removed 0 bases at V and 8 bases at J, with 16 bases between. CDR3 loop: CASSYSISLAEGYTF. The CDR3 bases are TGTGCCAGCAGTTACTCGATTTCCCTTGCGGAGGGCTACACCTTC.

This chain uses TRBV18 with TRBJ1-2; the D gene is possibly TRBD1 (6 bases). V lost 3 bases, J lost 0 bases, and 14 bases lay in between. CDR1 KGHSH and CDR2 LQKENI come from the germline V gene. The CDR3 totals 16 residues. This chain's CDR3 is CASSPPGTRSNYGYTF. The CDR3 DNA reads TGTGCCAGCTCACCTCCCGGGACACGATCTAACTATGGCTACACCTTC.

This clone was recorded only once. The CDR3 spells CASSRRRRSLYEQYF. DNA of the CDR3: TGTGCCAGCAGCCGCCGAAGGCGTAGCCTCTACGAGCAGTACTTC. The chain has TRBV11-2 and TRBJ2-7; D is unclear. With 5 bases removed from V and 3 bases from J, the gap between germline ends came to 17 bases. The length of the CDR3 is 15 residues. Germline V lookup: CDR1 SGHAT, CDR2 FQNNGV.

The V call is TRBV7-6, the J call TRBJ2-1, with a tentative D call TRBD2 (5 bases). V lost 5 bases, J lost 4 bases, and 18 bases lay in between. Per germline, CDR1 SGHVS and CDR2 FNYEAQ. This CDR3 region has 16 residues. In DNA form, the CDR3 reads TGTGCCAGCAGCCCCCCCGGCGGGTCTCTGTACAATGAGCAGTTCTTC. It specifies CASSPPGGSLYNEQFF.

The chain carries TRBV4-1 and TRBJ1-2; TRBD1 matches 8 bases. After removal of 4 bases from V and 5 bases from J, the junction contained 3 bases not matched to a gene. CDR3 length: 13 residues. Germline V gene sequence: CDR1 MGHRA, CDR2 YSYEKL. For the CDR3, the DNA is TGCGCCAGCAGCCTACAGGGGGATTATGGCTACACCTTC. This translates into CASSLQGDYGYTF.

This rearrangement joins TRBV5-1 to TRBJ1-1; 7 nucleotides match TRBD1. The CDR3 consists of 15 residues. Trimming at V came to 0 bases and at J to 6 bases, leaving 8 bases not matched to a gene. Germline V gives CDR1 SGHRS, CDR2 YFSETQ. This chain's CDR3 is CASSLGQGYSAEAFF. CDR3 coding DNA: TGCGCCAGCAGCTTGGGACAGGGTTATTCGGCTGAAGCTTTCTTT.

The chain employs TRBV27 and TRBJ2-7; 7 positions agree with TRBD1. Germline CDR1 and CDR2: MNHEY and SMNVEV (reference sequence). The CDR3 totals 12 residues. The V segment lost 8 bases and the J segment 4 bases; nucleotides outside the gene matches: 5. The CDR3 loop reads CASGGQPYEQYF. The CDR3 coding sequence is TGTGCCAGCGGGGGACAGCCATACGAGCAGTACTTC.

CDR3 DNA sequence: TGCGCCAGCAGCTCGGACAGTCCAAGAAGGGGCTACACCTTC. This codes for CASSSDSPRRGYTF. The chain carries TRBV5-1 and TRBJ1-2; D perhaps matches TRBD1 (6 bases). The CDR3 is made up of 14 amino acids. The germline V and J ends were trimmed by 3 bases and 8 bases, with 17 bases remaining between them. CDR1 SGHRS and CDR2 YFSETQ come from the germline V gene.

To note about this clone: Other DNA sequences in the sample encode the same CDR3. The chain joins TRBV4-3 to TRBJ1-2, with D possibly TRBD1 on 5 matching bases. Germline-derived CDR1 and CDR2 are LGHNA and YSLEER. V was clipped by 1 base and J by 8 bases, with 14 bases between them. The CDR3 sequence is 14 residues long. In DNA, the CDR3 is TGCGCCAGCAGCCAAGGAGGCCGGGGGAACGGCTACACCTTC. Residues: CASSQGGRGNGYTF.

The V call is TRBV5-6, the J call TRBJ2-5; no clear D gene. Germline V lookup: CDR1 SGHDT, CDR2 YYEEEE. The CDR3 totals 15 residues. The V end was cut by 1 base, the J end by 2 bases, with 12 bases between. The CDR3 nucleotides read TGTGCCAGCAGCTTGATTGCTAGTTGGCAAGAGACCCAGTACTTC. Protein sequence: CASSLIASWQETQYF.

V is TRBV5-1 and J is TRBJ2-1; D remains unclear. The germline V gene encodes CDR1 SGHRS and CDR2 YFSETQ. Trimming removed 3 bases from V and 3 bases from J, with 13 bases in between. CDR3 size: 15 residues. In DNA, the CDR3 is TGCGCCAGCAGCTCCGGGTCACCTAACTACAATGAGCAGTTCTTC. Amino acids: CASSSGSPNYNEQFF.

The V call is TRBV4-3, the J call TRBJ1-1, with 9 bases aligning to TRBD1. After removal of 4 bases from V and 1 base from J, the junction contained 1 base not matched to a gene. This CDR3 spans 14 amino acids. The germline gives CDR1 LGHNA, CDR2 YSLEER. The CDR3 DNA sequence: TGCGCCAGCAGCCTGGACAGGGGGAACACTGAAGCTTTCTTT. Encoded protein: CASSLDRGNTEAFF.

This sequence joins TRBV7-9 and TRBJ1-2, with D possibly being TRBD1 (6 bases). Trimming took off 4 bases at V and 3 bases at J, with 15 bases between the two ends. The CDR3 consists of 15 residues. The germline CDR1 and CDR2 sequences are SEHNR and FQNEAQ (reference sequence). CDR3 region: CASSSLRGLHYGYTF. CDR3 sequence (DNA): TGTGCCAGCAGCTCCCTCAGGGGATTGCACTATGGCTACACCTTC.

V and J are TRBV5-4 and TRBJ2-5, with 8 positions matching TRBD2. Unmatched junction bases numbered 11, after V lost 5 bases and J lost 5 bases. The length of the CDR3 is 15 residues. Germline V gene data show CDR1 as SGHNT and CDR2 as YYREEE (reference sequence). The CDR3 region is CASSSRTSSGETQYF. The CDR3 nucleotides are TGTGCCAGCAGTTCACGGACTAGCTCCGGGGAGACCCAGTACTTC.

V usage is TRBV7-2 and J usage is TRBJ1-2; 9 bases agree with TRBD1. The CDR3 is made up of 16 amino acids. Trimming cost V 1 base and J 4 bases; bases outside gene matches: 7. Germline V gene sequence: CDR1 SGHTA, CDR2 FQGNSA. The CDR3 region is CASSLGVGQGGYGYTF. In DNA form, the CDR3 reads TGTGCCAGCAGCTTAGGCGTGGGACAGGGCGGCTATGGCTACACCTTC.

This chain uses TRBV5-1 with TRBJ1-3; no reliable D call. Germline values: CDR1 SGHRS, CDR2 YFSETQ. The CDR3 is 15 amino acids. Trimming stripped 1 base from V and 2 bases from J, with 10 bases between. DNA for the CDR3: TGCGCCAGCAGCTTGAACGGAGGCGCTGGAAACACCATATATTTT. Translated: CASSLNGGAGNTIYF.

The V call is TRBV7-8, the J call TRBJ2-2, with unresolved D. The CDR3 consists of 13 residues. Germline V CDR1 and CDR2: SGHVS, FQNEAQ. V was trimmed by 2 bases and J by 7 bases, leaving 8 bases between them. The CDR3 nucleotides are TGTGCCAGCAGCTTAACGAGTTTCGGGGAGCTGTTTTTT. The encoded protein is CASSLTSFGELFF.

V usage is TRBV7-9 and J usage is TRBJ1-4, with a possible D match to TRBD1 (6 bases). Trimming took off 5 bases at V and 7 bases at J, with 17 bases between the two ends. The CDR3 is 15 residues long. Germline loops: CDR1 SEHNR, CDR2 FQNEAQ (reference sequence). The CDR3 DNA follows: TGTGCCAGCAGCCCTACAGGGTCTGCCGCTGAAAAACTGTTTTTT. Protein sequence: CASSPTGSAAEKLFF. The complete variable domain, with remaining parts taken from reference TRBV7-9 and TRBJ1-4, reads DTGVSQNPRHKITKRGQNVTFRCDPISEHNRLYWYRQTLGQGPEFLTYFQNEAQLEKSRLLSDRFSAERPKGSFSTLEIQRTEQGDSAMYLCASSPTGSAAEKLFFGSGTQLSVL.

This chain uses TRBV27 with TRBJ1-5; the match to TRBD1 covers 7 bases. The ends lost 6 bases at V and 0 bases at J; junction bases unmatched: 8. Per germline, CDR1 MNHEY and CDR2 SMNVEV (reference sequence). The CDR3 extends over 16 amino acids. This CDR3 is CASRPRDSYSNQPQHF. The CDR3 DNA reads TGTGCCAGCAGACCTAGGGACAGTTATAGCAATCAGCCCCAGCATTTT.

The V and J genes are TRBV28 and TRBJ1-2; D is uncertain. Looked up from germline, CDR1 is MDHEN and CDR2 is SYDVKM. V was shortened by 5 bases and J by 0 bases, with 16 bases between the two germline ends. The length of the CDR3 is 16 residues. CDR3 amino acids: CASSALGRGTNYGYTF. In DNA, the CDR3 is TGTGCCAGCAGTGCCCTTGGTCGAGGAACTAACTATGGCTACACCTTC.

This rearrangement joins TRBV6-5 to TRBJ1-2, with TRBD1 matching 7 bases. The CDR3 spans 14 residues. V dropped 4 bases and J dropped 5; count of bases not matched to a gene: 7. Germline CDR1 MNHEY, CDR2 SVGAGI. The DNA of the CDR3 is TGTGCCAGCAGTTTTGGTCGACAGGGTTATGGCTACACCTTC. Translating it yields CASSFGRQGYGYTF.